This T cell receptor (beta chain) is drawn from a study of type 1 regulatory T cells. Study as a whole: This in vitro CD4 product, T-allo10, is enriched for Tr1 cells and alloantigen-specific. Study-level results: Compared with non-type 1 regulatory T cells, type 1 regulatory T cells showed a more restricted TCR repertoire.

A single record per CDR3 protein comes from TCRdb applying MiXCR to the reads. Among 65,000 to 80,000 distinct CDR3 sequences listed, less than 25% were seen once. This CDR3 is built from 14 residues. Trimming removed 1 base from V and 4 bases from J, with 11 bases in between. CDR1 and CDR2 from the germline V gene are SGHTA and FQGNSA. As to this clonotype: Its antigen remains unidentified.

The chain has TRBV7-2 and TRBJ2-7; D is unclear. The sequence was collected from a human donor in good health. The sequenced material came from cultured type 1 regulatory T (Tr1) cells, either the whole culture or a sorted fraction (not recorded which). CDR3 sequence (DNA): TGTGCCAGCAGCTTAGGTTCCCCGATTTACGAGCAGTACTTC. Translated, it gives CASSLGSPIYEQYF.